This entry features one T cell receptor (beta chain) sequence. Antigen: not known. The donors were in the approximately 120-subject validation cohort, distinct from the roughly 700-subject first cohort. Clones were read by immunoSEQ multiplex PCR, and TCRdb kept only the in-frame ones, dropping some. This sample yields 150,000 to 180,000 clones, of which roughly 84% are seen a single time; about 2.2% belongs to the top ten. This specimen belongs to a study of cytomegalovirus exposure and HLA in healthy donors. Looking at the study overall: The approximately 720 first-cohort repertoires and the roughly 120 validation repertoires shared the same platform, a later analysis reported.

Study-wide results and limits: The finding came from a later analysis; first-cohort TCR clusters tended to co-occur in the 130 or so validation repertoires. Researchers catalogued about 150 TCR beta chains as cytomegalovirus-associated.

The specimen sequenced was PBMCs. The clonotype comes from a human donor in good health.

The CDR3, as DNA: TGTGCCAGCAGGATCAGCGGGAGCTCCTACAATGAGCAGTTCTTC. As protein: CASRISGSSYNEQFF. The chain recombines TRBV27 with TRBJ2-1; 8 nucleotides align to TRBD2. The CDR3 totals 15 residues. V dropped 6 bases and J dropped 0; count of bases not matched to a gene: 4. Per germline, CDR1 MNHEY and CDR2 SMNVEV (reference sequence).